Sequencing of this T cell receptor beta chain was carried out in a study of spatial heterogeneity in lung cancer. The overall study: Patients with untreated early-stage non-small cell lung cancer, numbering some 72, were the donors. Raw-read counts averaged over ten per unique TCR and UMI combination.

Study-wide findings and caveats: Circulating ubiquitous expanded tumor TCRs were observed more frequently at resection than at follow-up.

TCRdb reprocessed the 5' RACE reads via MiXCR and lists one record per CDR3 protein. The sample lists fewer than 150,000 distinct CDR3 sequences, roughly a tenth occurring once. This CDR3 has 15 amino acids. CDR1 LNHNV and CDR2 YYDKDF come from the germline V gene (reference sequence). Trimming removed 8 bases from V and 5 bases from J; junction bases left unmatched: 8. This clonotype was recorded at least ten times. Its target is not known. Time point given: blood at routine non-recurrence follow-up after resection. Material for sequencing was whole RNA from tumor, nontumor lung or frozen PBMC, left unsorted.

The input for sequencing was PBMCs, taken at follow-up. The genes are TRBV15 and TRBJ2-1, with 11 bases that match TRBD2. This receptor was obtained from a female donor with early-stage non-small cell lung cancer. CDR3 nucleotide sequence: TGTGCCACCCGCTATCCGGGACTAGCGGACAATGAGCAGTTCTTC. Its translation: CATRYPGLADNEQFF.